This T cell receptor beta chain stems from a study of T cell responses to AZD1222 COVID-19 vaccine. Whole-study findings and limits: Repertoire sampling occurred only after the peak T cell response.

The germline V and J ends were trimmed by 6 bases and 8 bases, with 22 bases remaining between them. Germline CDR1 reads MNHEY; CDR2 reads SVGAGI. This CDR3 comprises 15 residues. The method was immunoSEQ multiplex PCR; TCRdb's version includes in-frame clones alone and lacks a portion of them. The sample holds approximately 150,000 clones, about 92% seen once. A word on this clone: Its specificity is unknown.

The chain joins TRBV6-5 to TRBJ1-2; perhaps TRBD1 as D (6 bases). This clonotype was obtained from an adult who received the AZD1222 COVID-19 vaccine. The sequencing here drew on peripheral blood, taken 28 days after the second AZD1222 dose. CDR3 loop: CASSRPGTYEKGYTF. The DNA for the CDR3 is TGTGCCAGCAGCAGACCGGGGACATACGAAAAGGGCTACACCTTC.